This T cell receptor beta chain appears in the sequencing data of a study of tumor-infiltrating lymphocytes in primary liver carcinoma. Background on the study: Each participant had primary liver carcinoma, and surgical resection was the treatment. The study enrolled male and female patients aged 30 to 69 years. Findings and limits, study-wide: Tumor-adjacent and tumor-blood pairs shared less of their repertoires than tumor region pairs shared.

A constant-region primer primed TCR beta cDNA synthesis from roughly 510 ng of total RNA. What produced the TCR beta libraries was three nested multiplex PCR rounds using slightly modified ARM-PCR. With TRBV1-TRBV30 forward primers and a C-beta reverse primer, the first two PCR rounds were run for around 10 cycles each. TCRdb recomputed calls from the multiplex PCR reads with MiXCR, one row per CDR3 protein. The data contain a few hundred thousand distinct CDR3 sequences, almost 60% of them singletons. Germline V CDR1 and CDR2: SQVTM, ANQGSEA. Trimming removed 7 bases at V and 4 bases at J, with 13 bases between. The CDR3 runs 12 residues. As to this clonotype: Its target is not known. This CDR3 is missing its conserved last phenylalanine or tryptophan, likely due to a read error.

They got blood RNA out of unsorted whole blood and also pulled out germline DNA. A sample of roughly 4 milliliters of peripheral blood was taken before surgery. Sequencing was done on a sample of peripheral blood. The chain joins TRBV29-1 to TRBJ1-1; D remains unclear. The receptor was isolated from a woman in her 30s with primary liver carcinoma and hepatitis B virus infection. The DNA of the CDR3 is TGCAGCGCCCTACAGATGAGCACTGAAGCTTTCTCT. Residues: CSALQMSTEAFS.